The 32 T cell receptor beta chains given below trace back to one sample, sequenced in a study of T cell responses to AZD1222 COVID-19 vaccine. Data came from immunoSEQ multiplex PCR; TCRdb stores just in-frame clones and leaves some out. The data contain about 180,000 clones, roughly 88% of them singletons. The source was peripheral blood, collected 28 days after the second AZD1222 dose. These receptors were obtained from an adult who received the AZD1222 COVID-19 vaccine.

J is TRBJ1-2 and V is TRBV18; the D gene is possibly TRBD1 (6 bases). Trimming stripped 5 bases from V and 0 bases from J, with 13 bases between. Germline lookup yields CDR1 KGHSH and CDR2 LQKENI. This CDR3 spans 15 amino acids. The CDR3 nucleotides are TGTGCCAGCTCAGGACAGAGTAATACTAACTATGGCTACACCTTC. Protein sequence: CASSGQSNTNYGYTF.

The chain has TRBV5-1 and TRBJ2-3; D unclear. Germline CDR1 is SGHRS and CDR2 is YFSETQ. V lost 0 bases and J lost 0, with 14 bases in between. The CDR3 extends over 17 amino acids. CDR3 sequence reads: CASSLVAEASSTDTQYF. The CDR3 coding sequence is TGCGCCAGCAGCTTGGTGGCAGAGGCATCTAGCACAGATACGCAGTATTTT.

This CDR3 is CASSSNMGNGYTF. The CDR3 DNA follows: TGTGCCAGCAGTTCCAACATGGGGAATGGCTACACCTTC. This chain joins TRBV6-2 or TRBV6-3 and TRBJ1-2; unclear D gene. The length of the CDR3 is 13 residues. Germline V CDR1 and CDR2: MNHEY, SVGEGT. Trimming removed 4 bases from V and 6 bases from J, with 12 bases in between.

The rearrangement links TRBV6-1 to TRBJ1-2; D remains ambiguous. V lost 2 bases and J lost 4, with 17 bases in between. The CDR3 is 16 residues long. Germline CDR1 and CDR2: MNHNS and SASEGT. The CDR3 nucleotides read TGTGCCAGCAGTGAAACGAATGACCCGAGGCCCTATGGCTACACCTTC. It yields the protein CASSETNDPRPYGYTF.

The genes are TRBV6-5 and TRBJ1-2; 7 bases map to TRBD1. Germline trimming cut 6 bases from V and 3 bases from J; bases unmatched to any gene: 4. The germline V gene encodes CDR1 MNHEY and CDR2 SVGAGI. The CDR3 consists of 13 residues. The CDR3 DNA follows: TGTGCCAGCAGAGCCGGGACAGACTATGGCTACACCTTC. Translation: CASRAGTDYGYTF.

The J gene is TRBJ2-4, the V gene TRBV11-1; tentatively, D is TRBD1 (6 bases). V lost 5 bases and J 0 bases, leaving 14 bases between the germline ends. This CDR3 has 16 residues. In germline, CDR1 is SGHAT, CDR2 FQDESV (reference sequence). This CDR3 reads CASSNRQELAKNIQYF. CDR3 coding DNA: TGTGCCAGCAGCAACCGACAGGAGCTAGCCAAAAACATTCAGTACTTC.

This chain links TRBV27 with TRBJ2-5, with D tentatively TRBD2 (6 bases). This CDR3 contains 15 residues. Germline loops: CDR1 MNHEY, CDR2 SMNVEV (reference sequence). Trimming removed 6 bases from V and 7 bases from J, with 21 bases in between. CDR3 sequence: CASRVGTMWGGTQYF. CDR3 nucleotides: TGTGCCAGCAGGGTCGGGACGATGTGGGGAGGGACCCAGTACTTC.

The rearrangement links TRBV11-2 to TRBJ2-7; TRBD1 aligns across 10 bases. The CDR3 length is 15 residues. Germline V gene lookup returns CDR1 SGHAT and CDR2 FQNNGV. V was pared by 4 bases and J by 6 bases, with 9 bases of the junction left unmatched. CDR3 amino acids: CASSWDSGTGVEQYF. The DNA of the CDR3 is TGTGCCAGCAGCTGGGACTCCGGGACAGGGGTCGAGCAGTACTTC.

The gene calls are TRBV5-6 and TRBJ1-2; TRBD1 agrees at 7 bases. After removal of 4 bases from V and 4 bases from J, the junction contained 10 bases not matched to a gene. This CDR3 contains 15 residues. Germline V gives CDR1 SGHDT, CDR2 YYEEEE. The chain's CDR3 is CASSRSTGSLYGYTF. The CDR3 bases are TGTGCCAGCAGCCGCTCGACAGGGAGCCTCTATGGCTACACCTTC.

The chain has TRBV6-5 and TRBJ2-7; 9 bases are a match to TRBD2. The germline V gene encodes CDR1 MNHEY and CDR2 SVGAGI. The CDR3 is 15 residues long. J was trimmed by 9 bases and V by 4 bases; bases with no gene match: 13. CDR3 sequence: CASSWENSRGGRQYF. As DNA, the CDR3 is TGTGCCAGCAGTTGGGAGAACTCGCGGGGGGGTCGGCAGTACTTC.

This chain joins TRBV5-4 and TRBJ2-7; 10 positions match TRBD1. CDR3 length equals 15 residues. V gave up 5 bases and J gave up 0 bases; unmatched junction bases: 5. The germline CDR1 and CDR2 sequences are SGHNT and YYREEE (reference sequence). CDR3 nucleotides: TGTGCCAGCAGTGCCGGGACAGGGGCCTCCTACGAGCAGTACTTC. Its protein is CASSAGTGASYEQYF. Based on the CDR3 plus reference TRBV5-4 and TRBJ2-7, the full variable domain is ETGVTQSPTHLIKTRGQQVTLRCSSQSGHNTVSWYQQALGQGPQFIFQYYREEENGRGNFPPRFSGLQFPNYSSELNVNALELDDSALYLCASSAGTGASYEQYFGPGTRLTVT.

This clone was picked up one time. This chain connects TRBV6-5 to TRBJ2-3; no clear D gene. The CDR3 is 13 residues long. Trimming shortened V by 6 bases and J by 6 bases, and 13 bases separated the two germline ends. Per the germline V gene, CDR1 is MNHEY and CDR2 is SVGAGI. The CDR3 nucleotides are TGTGCCAGCAGACGACTCACACTCGATACGCAGTATTTT. Translated, it gives CASRRLTLDTQYF.

This clone came up a few times. The chain combines TRBV2 with TRBJ1-2; a weak D match, TRBD1 (5 bases). V shed 9 bases and J shed 4 bases, with 9 bases lying between them. CDR3 length equals 11 residues. CDR1 SNHLY and CDR2 FYNNEI come from the germline V gene. CDR3 residues: CARPGVYGYTF. The DNA for the CDR3 is TGTGCCAGGCCGGGGGTCTATGGCTACACCTTC.

The genes are TRBV6-2 or TRBV6-3 and TRBJ1-5, with a weak D call TRBD1 (5 bases). CDR3 length: 17 residues. V lost 6 bases and J lost 0, with 18 bases in between. Looked up from germline, CDR1 is MNHEY and CDR2 is SVGEGT. The CDR3 region has the DNA TGTGCCAGCAGCCCACTGACAGCATCTAATAGCAATCAGCCCCAGCATTTT. Residues: CASSPLTASNSNQPQHF.

V is TRBV2 and J is TRBJ2-2, with D possibly matching TRBD2 (6 bases). Germline loops: CDR1 SNHLY, CDR2 FYNNEI. CDR3 length equals 14 residues. V gave up 3 bases and J gave up 7 bases, with 12 bases separating them. The CDR3 spells CASSENRGIGELFF. The CDR3, as DNA: TGTGCCAGCAGTGAGAATCGGGGGATCGGGGAGCTGTTTTTT.

The chain is built from TRBV7-9 and TRBJ2-5; 8 nucleotides agree with TRBD2. CDR3 length: 18 amino acids. Germline values: CDR1 SEHNR, CDR2 FQNEAQ (reference sequence). V shed 5 bases, J shed 2 bases, and the junction held 16 bases outside the gene matches. The CDR3 reads CASSPTTVFSGAQETQYF. In DNA form, the CDR3 reads TGTGCCAGCAGCCCAACGACGGTCTTTAGCGGGGCACAAGAGACCCAGTACTTC. Full variable domain (missing parts from reference TRBV7-9 and TRBJ2-5): DTGVSQNPRHKITKRGQNVTFRCDPISEHNRLYWYRQTLGQGPEFLTYFQNEAQLEKSRLLSDRFSAERPKGSFSTLEIQRTEQGDSAMYLCASSPTTVFSGAQETQYFGPGTRLLVL.

The rearrangement joins TRBV14 to TRBJ2-3; 8 nucleotides line up with TRBD2. CDR1 is SGHDN, CDR2 FVKESK, per germline. Trimming removed 8 bases from V and 2 bases from J; junction bases left unmatched: 9. CDR3 length: 15 amino acids. The CDR3 spells CASSGIAGYTDTQYF. CDR3 nucleotide sequence: TGTGCCAGCTCGGGGATAGCGGGGTACACAGATACGCAGTATTTT.

This chain connects TRBV19 to TRBJ1-2, with 8 bases aligning to TRBD1. The V and J ends lost 0 bases and 7 bases, in that order; junction bases with no gene match: 4. CDR1 is LNHDA, CDR2 SQIVND, per germline (reference sequence). This CDR3 contains 14 residues. CDR3 nucleotides: TGTGCCAGTAGTATAGACTCAGGGGGCACTGGCTACACCTTC. Its translation is CASSIDSGGTGYTF.

This clone was observed a handful of times. The chain employs TRBV25-1 and TRBJ1-2, with 7 bases identical to TRBD1. V lost 2 bases and J lost 4; bases outside the gene matches: 7. Germline CDR1 is MGHDK and CDR2 is SYGVNS. The CDR3 is 15 residues long. The CDR3 spells CASSEPDRTGYGYTF. In DNA form, the CDR3 reads TGTGCCAGCAGTGAACCCGACAGGACAGGCTATGGCTACACCTTC.

The gene calls are TRBV30 and TRBJ2-2; D gene uncertain. Germline values: CDR1 GTSNPN, CDR2 SVGIG (reference sequence). The CDR3 consists of 11 residues. V was pared by 2 bases and J by 6 bases, with 4 bases between. DNA for the CDR3: TGTGCCTGGAGTTGGGCCGGGGAGCTGTTTTTT. Encoded protein: CAWSWAGELFF.

The chain recombines TRBV6-6 with TRBJ1-2, with D possibly being TRBD1 (5 bases). The ends were cut back, 2 bases at V and 4 bases at J, with 14 bases in the middle. Germline V gene data show CDR1 as MNHNY and CDR2 as SVGAGI (reference sequence). The CDR3 has 15 residues. This CDR3 reads CASSYDRTGGYGYTF. CDR3 nucleotide sequence: TGTGCCAGCAGTTACGATAGGACTGGGGGCTATGGCTACACCTTC.

V and J are TRBV6-5 and TRBJ2-7; D is ambiguous. The V gene's germline CDR1 is MNHEY and CDR2 SVGAGI. The CDR3 runs 12 residues. The V end lost 2 bases, the J end lost 3 bases, and 5 bases lay between the germline ends. CDR3 DNA sequence: TGTGCCAGCAGTTACAACAGCTACGAGCAGTACTTC. Its protein product is CASSYNSYEQYF.

CDR3 nucleotide sequence: TGTGCCAGCAGCTTGGCTGAGCGGGGAGACTACAATGAGCAGTTCTTC. It encodes CASSLAERGDYNEQFF. The J gene is TRBJ2-1, the V gene TRBV5-6; 7 bases agree with TRBD2. CDR1 and CDR2 from the germline V gene are SGHDT and YYEEEE. The CDR3 runs to 16 residues. V shed 0 bases, J shed 3 bases, and the junction held 6 bases outside the gene matches.

The chain employs TRBV19 and TRBJ1-5, with D maybe TRBD1 (6 bases). The V end lost 7 bases, the J end lost 3 bases, and 10 bases lay between the germline ends. This CDR3 has 13 amino acids. The germline gives CDR1 LNHDA, CDR2 SQIVND (reference sequence). CDR3 protein: CASTDRLNQPQHF. The CDR3 nucleotides read TGTGCCAGTACTGACAGGCTCAATCAGCCCCAGCATTTT. The whole variable domain, filled in from reference TRBV19 and TRBJ1-5, reads DGGITQSPKYLFRKEGQNVTLSCEQNLNHDAMYWYRQDPGQGLRLIYYSQIVNDFQKGDIAEGYSVSREKKESFPLTVTSAQKNPTAFYLCASTDRLNQPQHFGDGTRLSIL.

The chain has TRBV5-4 and TRBJ1-2; 8 bases agree with TRBD1. Germline values: CDR1 SGHNT, CDR2 YYREEE (reference sequence). The CDR3 length is 14 residues. V trimming: 3 bases; J trimming: 0 bases; junction bases outside the gene matches: 1. Written as DNA, the CDR3 is TGTGCCAGCAGCTGGACAGGGACTAACTATGGCTACACCTTC. The encoded protein is CASSWTGTNYGYTF.

The chain carries TRBV3-1 (or the pseudogene TRBV3-2) and TRBJ1-1, with D perhaps TRBD1 (5 bases). This CDR3 spans 14 amino acids. Trimming shortened V by 1 base and J by 6 bases, and 12 bases separated the two germline ends. The V gene's germline CDR1 is LGHDT and CDR2 YNNKEL (reference sequence). The CDR3 DNA reads TGTGCCAGCAGCCAAGCCAGTACAGGTGCTGAAGCTTTCTTT. Residues: CASSQASTGAEAFF.

J is TRBJ2-2 and V is TRBV7-6; D gene ambiguous. Germline values: CDR1 SGHVS, CDR2 FNYEAQ. The length of the CDR3 is 13 residues. Trimming shortened V by 0 bases and J by 6 bases, and 5 bases separated the two germline ends. Here the CDR3 reads CASSLAAAGELFF. The CDR3 DNA is TGTGCCAGCAGCTTAGCTGCGGCCGGGGAGCTGTTTTTT.

This clone was detected once. V gene TRBV15 combines with J gene TRBJ1-6; no firm D call. Germline V gene sequence: CDR1 LNHNV, CDR2 YYDKDF (reference sequence). The V end lost 6 bases, the J end lost 10 bases, and 13 bases lay between the germline ends. CDR3 length: 13 residues. The CDR3 DNA sequence: TGTGCCACCAGGCGGGAAAAAACATCACCCCTCCACTTT. Translating gives CATRREKTSPLHF. The entire variable domain, with the rest obtained from reference TRBV15 and TRBJ1-6, is as follows: DAMVIQNPRYQVTQFGKPVTLSCSQTLNHNVMYWYQQKSSQAPKLLFHYYDKDFNNEADTPDNFQSRRPNTSFCFLDIRSPGLGDTAMYLCATRREKTSPLHFGNGTRLTVT.

The rearrangement joins TRBV6-1 to TRBJ2-1; 8 bases are shared with TRBD1. The CDR3 sequence is 17 residues long. Germline V gene data show CDR1 as MNHNS and CDR2 as SASEGT. Trimming at V came to 2 bases and at J to 1 base, leaving 7 bases not matched to a gene. CDR3 sequence reads: CASSENTGGSSYNEQFF. In nucleotides, the CDR3 is TGTGCCAGCAGTGAAAACACAGGGGGTTCTTCCTACAATGAGCAGTTCTTC.

This clone was seen just once. The genes are TRBV9 and TRBJ2-5, with a tentative D call TRBD2 (6 bases). This CDR3 is built from 14 residues. The germline V gene has CDR1 SGDLS and CDR2 YYNGEE. V lost 3 bases, J lost 5 bases, and 14 bases lay in between. Here the CDR3 DNA reads TGTGCCAGCAGCGCTCAGACTAGTAGTGAGACCCAGTACTTC. Its translation is CASSAQTSSETQYF.

The chain couples TRBV4-2 to TRBJ1-1; possible D gene TRBD1, 5 bases. The V and J ends lost 3 bases and 4 bases respectively, with 15 bases between them. CDR1 and CDR2 (germline): LGHNA, YNFKEQ. This CDR3 is 15 amino acids long. CDR3 loop: CASSQPRTGGTEAFF. DNA for the CDR3: TGTGCCAGCAGCCAGCCCCGAACGGGGGGCACTGAAGCTTTCTTT.

V usage is TRBV7-2 and J usage is TRBJ1-4; 7 positions agree with TRBD1. Trimming at V came to 3 bases and at J to 4 bases, leaving 8 bases not matched to a gene. Germline CDR1 and CDR2: SGHTA and FQGNSA. This CDR3 contains 16 residues. CDR3 sequence (DNA): TGTGCCAGCAGCTTCATATCCACAGGGGTTAATGAAAAACTGTTTTTT. This gives the protein CASSFISTGVNEKLFF.